This T cell receptor (beta chain) derives from a study of cytomegalovirus exposure and HLA in healthy donors. The PCR was carried out with 60 Vbeta primers and 13 Jbeta primers. Here immunoSEQ multiplex PCR was the method, and the copy in TCRdb shows in-frame clones only, minus some. The sample has approximately 180,000 clones, about 13% seen once. This clone has only a few counts. This CDR3 contains 16 residues. Germline CDR1 and CDR2: MGHRA and YSYEKL. Trimming removed 2 bases at V and 2 bases at J, with 12 bases between. This rearrangement joins TRBV4-1 to TRBJ1-4; D might be TRBD1 (5 bases). The TCR sequence derives from a man aged 50-59 years in good health and CMV-seropositive. The sequenced sample was PBMCs. CDR3 DNA: TGCGCCAGCAGCCAACCTGACAGAAGGACTAATGAAAAACTGTTTTTT. It codes for CASSQPDRRTNEKLFF.